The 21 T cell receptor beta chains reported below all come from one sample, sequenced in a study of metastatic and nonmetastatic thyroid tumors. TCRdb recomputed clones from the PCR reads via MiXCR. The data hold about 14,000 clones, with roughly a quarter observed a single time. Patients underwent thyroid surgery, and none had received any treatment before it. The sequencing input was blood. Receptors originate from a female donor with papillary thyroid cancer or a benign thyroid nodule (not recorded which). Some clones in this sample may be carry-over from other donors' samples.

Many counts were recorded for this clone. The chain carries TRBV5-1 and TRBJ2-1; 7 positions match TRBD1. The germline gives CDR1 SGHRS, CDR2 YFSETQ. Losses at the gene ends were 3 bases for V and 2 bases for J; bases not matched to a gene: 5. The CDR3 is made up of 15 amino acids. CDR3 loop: CASSSEGQTYNEQFF. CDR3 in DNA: TGCGCCAGCAGCTCCGAGGGACAGACCTACAATGAGCAGTTCTTC.

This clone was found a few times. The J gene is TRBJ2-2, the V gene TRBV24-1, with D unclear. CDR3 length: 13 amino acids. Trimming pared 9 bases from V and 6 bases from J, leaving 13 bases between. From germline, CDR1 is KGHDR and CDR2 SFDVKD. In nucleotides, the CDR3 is TGTGCCACCGGGGTTGGTGGTCCCGGGGAGCTGTTTTTT. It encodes CATGVGGPGELFF.

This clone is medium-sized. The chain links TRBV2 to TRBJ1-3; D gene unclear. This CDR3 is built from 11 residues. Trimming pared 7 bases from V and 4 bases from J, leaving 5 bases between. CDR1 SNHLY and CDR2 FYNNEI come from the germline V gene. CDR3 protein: CASTGGNTIYF. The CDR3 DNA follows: TGTGCCAGCACTGGCGGAAACACCATATATTTT.

Here the CDR3 DNA reads TGTGCCAGCAGCAGCGACAGGGGTGTTAGCAATCAGCCCCAGCATTTT. It codes for CASSSDRGVSNQPQHF. V and J are TRBV6-2 or TRBV6-3 and TRBJ1-5; 8 bases map to TRBD1. V lost 6 bases, J lost 0 bases, and 7 bases stayed unmatched. Germline CDR1 reads MNHEY; CDR2 reads SVGEGT. This CDR3 has 16 amino acids.

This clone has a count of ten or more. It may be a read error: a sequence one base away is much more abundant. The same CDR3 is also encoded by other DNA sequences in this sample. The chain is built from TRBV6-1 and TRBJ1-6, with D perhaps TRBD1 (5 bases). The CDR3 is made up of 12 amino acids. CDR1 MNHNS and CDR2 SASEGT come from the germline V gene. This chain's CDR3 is CATRDGYSPLHF. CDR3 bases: TGCGCCACCCGGGACGGCTATTCACCCCTCCACTTT.

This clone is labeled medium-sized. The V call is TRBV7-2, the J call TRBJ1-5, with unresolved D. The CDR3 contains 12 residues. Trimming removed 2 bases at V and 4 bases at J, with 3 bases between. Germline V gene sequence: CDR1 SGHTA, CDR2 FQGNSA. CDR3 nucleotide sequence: TGTGCCAGCAGCTTACCTAATCAGCCCCAGCATTTT. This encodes CASSLPNQPQHF.

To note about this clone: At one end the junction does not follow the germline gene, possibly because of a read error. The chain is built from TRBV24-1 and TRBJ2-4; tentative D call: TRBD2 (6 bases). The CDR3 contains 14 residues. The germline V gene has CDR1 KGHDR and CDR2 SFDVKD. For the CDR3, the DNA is TGTGCCACCAGATCCAGGGAGGTCTCGGACATTCAGTACTTT. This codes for CATRSREVSDIQYF.

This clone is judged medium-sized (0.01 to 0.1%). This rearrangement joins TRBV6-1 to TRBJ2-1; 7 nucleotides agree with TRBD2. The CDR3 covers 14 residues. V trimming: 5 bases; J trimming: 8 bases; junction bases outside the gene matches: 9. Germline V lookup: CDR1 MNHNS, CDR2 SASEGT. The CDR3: CASSRSGWGDEQFF. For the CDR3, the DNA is TGTGCCAGCAGTCGTAGCGGGTGGGGGGATGAGCAGTTCTTC.

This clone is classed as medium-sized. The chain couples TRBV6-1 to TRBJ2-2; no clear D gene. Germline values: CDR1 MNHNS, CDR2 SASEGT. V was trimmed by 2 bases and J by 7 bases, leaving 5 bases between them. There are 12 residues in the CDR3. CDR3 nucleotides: TGTGCCAGCAGTGAACCCGGCGGGGAGCTGTTTTTT. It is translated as CASSEPGGELFF.

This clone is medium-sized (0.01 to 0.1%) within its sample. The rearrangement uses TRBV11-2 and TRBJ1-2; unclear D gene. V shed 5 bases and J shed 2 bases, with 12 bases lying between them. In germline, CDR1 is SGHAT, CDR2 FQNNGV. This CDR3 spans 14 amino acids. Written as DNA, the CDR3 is TGTGCCAGCAGCCCCCGAGACGGGAACTATGGCTACACCTTC. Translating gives CASSPRDGNYGYTF.

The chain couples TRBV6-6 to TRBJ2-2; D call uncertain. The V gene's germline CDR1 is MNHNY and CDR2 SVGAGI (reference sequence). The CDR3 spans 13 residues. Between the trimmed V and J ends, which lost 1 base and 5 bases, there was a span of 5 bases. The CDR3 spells CASSYFETGELFF. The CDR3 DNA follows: TGTGCCAGCAGTTACTTTGAAACCGGGGAGCTGTTTTTT.

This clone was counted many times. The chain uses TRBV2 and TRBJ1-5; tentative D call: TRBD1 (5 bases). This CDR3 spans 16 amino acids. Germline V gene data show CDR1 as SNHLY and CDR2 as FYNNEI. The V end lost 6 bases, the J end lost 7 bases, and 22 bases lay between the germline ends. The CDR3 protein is CASRGSTRAGRQPQHF. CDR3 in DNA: TGTGCCAGCAGGGGATCCACCAGGGCCGGCCGCCAGCCCCAGCATTTT.

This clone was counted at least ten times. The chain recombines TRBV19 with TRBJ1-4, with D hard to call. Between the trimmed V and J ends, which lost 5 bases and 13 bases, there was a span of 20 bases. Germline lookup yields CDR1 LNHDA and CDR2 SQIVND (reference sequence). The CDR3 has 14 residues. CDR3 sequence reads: CASSLGQRHYVLFF. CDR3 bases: TGTGCCAGTAGTCTCGGGCAACGCCATTACGTACTGTTTTTT.

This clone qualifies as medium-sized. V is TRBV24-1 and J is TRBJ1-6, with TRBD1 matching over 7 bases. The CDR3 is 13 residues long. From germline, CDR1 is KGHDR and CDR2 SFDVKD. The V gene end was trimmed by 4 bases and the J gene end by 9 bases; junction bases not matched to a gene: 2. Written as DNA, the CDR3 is TGTGCCACCAGTGAAAGACAGGGTTCACCCCTCCACTTT. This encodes CATSERQGSPLHF.

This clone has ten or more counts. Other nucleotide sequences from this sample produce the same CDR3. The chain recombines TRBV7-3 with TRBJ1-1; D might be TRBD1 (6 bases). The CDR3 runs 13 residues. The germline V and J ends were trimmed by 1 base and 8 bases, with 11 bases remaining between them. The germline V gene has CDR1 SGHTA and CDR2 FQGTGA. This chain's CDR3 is CASSLNRGREAFF. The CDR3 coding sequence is TGTGCCAGCAGCTTAAATCGGGGGCGCGAAGCTTTCTTT.

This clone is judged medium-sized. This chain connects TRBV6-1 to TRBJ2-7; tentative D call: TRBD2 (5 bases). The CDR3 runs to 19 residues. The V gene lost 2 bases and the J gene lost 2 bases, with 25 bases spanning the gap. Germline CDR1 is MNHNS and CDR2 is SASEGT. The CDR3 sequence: CASSEIGPPGSTRPYEQYF. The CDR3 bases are TGTGCCAGCAGTGAAATAGGACCACCGGGGTCCACGCGGCCCTACGAGCAGTACTTC.

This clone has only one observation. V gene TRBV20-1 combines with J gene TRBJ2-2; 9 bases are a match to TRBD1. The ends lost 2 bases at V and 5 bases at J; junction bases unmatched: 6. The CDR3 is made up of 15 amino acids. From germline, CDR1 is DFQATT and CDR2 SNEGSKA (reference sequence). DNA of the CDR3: TGCAGTGCTAGAAGGACAGGGGTACAGACCGGGGAGCTGTTTTTT. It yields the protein CSARRTGVQTGELFF.

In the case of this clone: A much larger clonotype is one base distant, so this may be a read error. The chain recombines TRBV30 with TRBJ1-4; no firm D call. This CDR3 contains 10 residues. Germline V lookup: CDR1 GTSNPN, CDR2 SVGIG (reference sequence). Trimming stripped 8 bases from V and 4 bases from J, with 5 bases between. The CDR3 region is CARDNEKLFF. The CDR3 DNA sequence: TGTGCCCGGGATAATGAAAAACTGTTTTTT.

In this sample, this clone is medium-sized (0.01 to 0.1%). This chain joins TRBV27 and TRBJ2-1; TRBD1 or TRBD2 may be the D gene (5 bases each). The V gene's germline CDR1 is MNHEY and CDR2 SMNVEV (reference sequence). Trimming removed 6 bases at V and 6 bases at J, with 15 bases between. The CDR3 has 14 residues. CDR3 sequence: CASSRAPGANEQFF. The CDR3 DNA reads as TGTGCCAGCAGCCGGGCCCCCGGGGCCAATGAGCAGTTCTTC.

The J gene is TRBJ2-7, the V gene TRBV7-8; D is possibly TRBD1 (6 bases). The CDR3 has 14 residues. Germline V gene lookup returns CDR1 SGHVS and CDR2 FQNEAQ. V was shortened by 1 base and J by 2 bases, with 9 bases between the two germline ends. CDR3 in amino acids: CASSLVAGAYEQYF. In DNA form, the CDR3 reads TGTGCCAGCAGCTTAGTTGCAGGGGCCTACGAGCAGTACTTC.

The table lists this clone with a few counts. CDR3 bases: TGTGCCAGCAGCTTCTTTTCAGGGATCTCTAGTAGGCTAGCGGAGCAGTTCTTC. It specifies CASSFFSGISSRLAEQFF. The chain is built from TRBV5-4 and TRBJ2-1; D might be TRBD2 (6 bases). The CDR3 is made up of 18 amino acids. The germline V gene encodes CDR1 SGHNT and CDR2 YYREEE (reference sequence). V lost 2 bases and J 10 bases, leaving 28 bases between the germline ends.